This T cell receptor beta chain emerged from a study of cytomegalovirus exposure and HLA in healthy donors. The study's findings and limits: One variant, a missense change in DCLRE1C, was linked in a later analysis to TCR beta V- and J-gene trimming. As was reported, the HLA-A and HLA-B alleles of most subjects were accurately predicted from TCR beta sequences.

From germline, CDR1 is SGHTS and CDR2 YDEGEE. This CDR3 is 14 amino acids long. On this clone: What it recognizes is unknown. One end of the junction is discordant with germline, which a read error may explain.

PCR employed 60 Vbeta and 13 Jbeta primers. The table came from immunoSEQ multiplex PCR; TCRdb's copy has only in-frame clones and leaves some out. This table has approximately 120,000 clones, more than 75% appearing once. This rearrangement joins TRBV5-8 to TRBJ2-7, with a weak D call TRBD2 (6 bases). The clonotype originates from a man between 35 and 55 years old in good health and CMV-seronegative. The sample comprised PBMCs. The CDR3 DNA is TGTGCCAGCAGCCCCCAGACATTGGGGGGAAGTAATGGATTC. It is translated as CASSPQTLGGSNGF.